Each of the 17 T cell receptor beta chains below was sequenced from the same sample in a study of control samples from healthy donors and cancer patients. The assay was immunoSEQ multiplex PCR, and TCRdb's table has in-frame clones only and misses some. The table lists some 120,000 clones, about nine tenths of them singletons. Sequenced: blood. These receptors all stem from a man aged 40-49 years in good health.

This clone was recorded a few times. CDR3 DNA: TGTGCCAGCAGCCCGAGTAATTCACCCCTCCACTTT. It codes for CASSPSNSPLHF. This sequence joins TRBV7-9 and TRBJ1-6; D gene uncertain. Germline CDR1 is SEHNR and CDR2 is FQNEAQ (reference sequence). The CDR3 contains 12 residues. With 5 bases removed from V and 6 bases from J, the gap between germline ends came to 5 bases.

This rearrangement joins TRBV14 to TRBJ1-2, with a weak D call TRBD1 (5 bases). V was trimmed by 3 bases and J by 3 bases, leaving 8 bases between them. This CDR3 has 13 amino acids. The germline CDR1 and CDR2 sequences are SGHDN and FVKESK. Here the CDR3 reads CASSHRVDYGYTF. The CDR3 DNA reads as TGTGCCAGCAGCCACAGGGTCGACTATGGCTACACCTTC.

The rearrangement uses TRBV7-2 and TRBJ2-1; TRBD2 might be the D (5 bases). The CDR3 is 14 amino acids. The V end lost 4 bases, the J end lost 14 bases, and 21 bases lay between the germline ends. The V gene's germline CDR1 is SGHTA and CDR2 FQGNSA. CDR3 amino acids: CASSSYYAGEGKFF. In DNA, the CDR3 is TGTGCCAGCAGCTCCTATTACGCCGGGGAAGGAAAGTTCTTC.

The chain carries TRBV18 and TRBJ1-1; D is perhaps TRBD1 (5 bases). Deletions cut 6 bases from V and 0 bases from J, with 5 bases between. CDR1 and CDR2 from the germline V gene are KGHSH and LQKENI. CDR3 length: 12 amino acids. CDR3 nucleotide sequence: TGTGCCAGCTCGGGACTGAACACTGAAGCTTTCTTT. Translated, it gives CASSGLNTEAFF.

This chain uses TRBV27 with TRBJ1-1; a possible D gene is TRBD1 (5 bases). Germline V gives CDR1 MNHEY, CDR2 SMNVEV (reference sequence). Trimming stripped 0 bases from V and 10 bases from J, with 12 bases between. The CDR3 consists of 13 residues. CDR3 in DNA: TGTGCCAGCAGTTTATCGGCCGCAGGGCTAGCTTTCTTT. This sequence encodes CASSLSAAGLAFF.

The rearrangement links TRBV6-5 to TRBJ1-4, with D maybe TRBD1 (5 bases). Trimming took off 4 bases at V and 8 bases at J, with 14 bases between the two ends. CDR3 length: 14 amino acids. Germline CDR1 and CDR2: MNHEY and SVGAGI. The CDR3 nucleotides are TGTGCCAGCAGTTCCCATCCCGGGGGAGAAAAACTGTTTTTT. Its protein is CASSSHPGGEKLFF.

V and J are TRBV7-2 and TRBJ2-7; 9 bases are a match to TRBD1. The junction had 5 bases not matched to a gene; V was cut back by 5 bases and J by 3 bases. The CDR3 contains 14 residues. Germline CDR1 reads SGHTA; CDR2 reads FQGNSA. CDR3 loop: CASSARQGVYEQYF. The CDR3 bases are TGTGCCAGCAGCGCTCGACAGGGGGTCTACGAGCAGTACTTC. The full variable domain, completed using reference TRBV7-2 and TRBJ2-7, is GAGVSQSPSNKVTEKGKDVELRCDPISGHTALYWYRQSLGQGLEFLIYFQGNSAPDKSGLPSDRFSAERTGGSVSTLTIQRTQQEDSAVYLCASSARQGVYEQYFGPGTRLTVT.

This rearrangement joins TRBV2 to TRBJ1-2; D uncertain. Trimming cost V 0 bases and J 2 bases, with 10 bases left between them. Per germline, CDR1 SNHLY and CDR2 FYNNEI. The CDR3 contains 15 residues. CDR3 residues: CASSEALGRNYGYTF. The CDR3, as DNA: TGTGCCAGCAGTGAAGCGCTTGGCAGGAACTATGGCTACACCTTC.

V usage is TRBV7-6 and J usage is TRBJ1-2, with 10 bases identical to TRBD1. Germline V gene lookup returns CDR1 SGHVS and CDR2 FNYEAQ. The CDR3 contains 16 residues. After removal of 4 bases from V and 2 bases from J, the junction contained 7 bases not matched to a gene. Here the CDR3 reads CASSWDRGVPNYGYTF. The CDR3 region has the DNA TGTGCCAGCAGCTGGGACAGGGGAGTTCCCAACTATGGCTACACCTTC.

The CDR3 is CASSSRTGVLNSPLHF. As DNA, the CDR3 is TGTGCCAGCAGCTCCCGGACAGGGGTCTTAAATTCACCCCTCCACTTT. This chain joins TRBV11-2 and TRBJ1-6; 9 bases are a match to TRBD1. The CDR3 covers 16 residues. J was trimmed by 7 bases and V by 4 bases; bases with no gene match: 8. Looked up from germline, CDR1 is SGHAT and CDR2 is FQNNGV. The entire variable domain, with the rest obtained from reference TRBV11-2 and TRBJ1-6, is as follows: EAGVAQSPRYKIIEKRQSVAFWCNPISGHATLYWYQQILGQGPKLLIQFQNNGVVDDSQLPKDRFSAERLKGVDSTLKIQPAKLEDSAVYLCASSSRTGVLNSPLHFGNGTRLTVT.

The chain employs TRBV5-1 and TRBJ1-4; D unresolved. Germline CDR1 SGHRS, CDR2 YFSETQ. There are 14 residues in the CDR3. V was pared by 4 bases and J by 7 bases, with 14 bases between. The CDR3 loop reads CASSLSGEGEKLFF. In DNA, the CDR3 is TGCGCCAGCAGCCTAAGCGGGGAAGGTGAAAAACTGTTTTTT.

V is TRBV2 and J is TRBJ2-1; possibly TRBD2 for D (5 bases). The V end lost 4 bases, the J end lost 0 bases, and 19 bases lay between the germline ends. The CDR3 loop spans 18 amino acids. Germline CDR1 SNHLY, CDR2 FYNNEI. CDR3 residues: CASSAFPEGPSSYNEQFF. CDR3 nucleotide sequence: TGTGCCAGCAGTGCTTTTCCTGAGGGCCCGAGCTCCTACAATGAGCAGTTCTTC.

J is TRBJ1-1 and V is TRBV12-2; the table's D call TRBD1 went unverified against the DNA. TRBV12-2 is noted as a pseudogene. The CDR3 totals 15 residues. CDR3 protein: CASRLVQGLNTEAFF. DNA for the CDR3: TGTGCAAGTCGCTTAGTCCAGGGGTTGAACACTGAAGCTTTCTTT.

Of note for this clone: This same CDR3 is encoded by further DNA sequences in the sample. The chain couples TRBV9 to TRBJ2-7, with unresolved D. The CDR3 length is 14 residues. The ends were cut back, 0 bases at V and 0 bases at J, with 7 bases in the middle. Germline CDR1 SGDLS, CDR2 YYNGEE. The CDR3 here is CASSVGRSSYEQYF. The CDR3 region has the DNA TGTGCCAGCAGCGTAGGACGGAGCTCCTACGAGCAGTACTTC.

CDR3 in DNA: TGCGCCAGCAGCCGAGAGACAGGGGCGCCTGTCGCTTTCTTT. Its translation: CASSRETGAPVAFF. The chain joins TRBV5-1 to TRBJ1-1; 8 bases fit TRBD1. This CDR3 has 14 residues. Trimming cost V 4 bases and J 11 bases; bases outside gene matches: 13. Germline CDR1 SGHRS, CDR2 YFSETQ. Variable domain in full (rest from reference TRBV5-1 and TRBJ1-1): KAGVTQTPRYLIKTRGQQVTLSCSPISGHRSVSWYQQTPGQGLQFLFEYFSETQRNKGNFPGRFSGRQFSNSRSEMNVSTLELGDSALYLCASSRETGAPVAFFGQGTRLTVV.

In DNA, the CDR3 is TGTGCCGGGACAGCCAAAAACATTCAGTACTTC. Translation: CAGTAKNIQYF. This chain links TRBV30 with TRBJ2-4; D is tentatively TRBD1 or TRBD2 (5 bases each). The germline CDR1 and CDR2 sequences are GTSNPN and SVGIG (reference sequence). V lost 8 bases and J 0 bases, leaving 5 bases between the germline ends. The CDR3 is 11 residues long.

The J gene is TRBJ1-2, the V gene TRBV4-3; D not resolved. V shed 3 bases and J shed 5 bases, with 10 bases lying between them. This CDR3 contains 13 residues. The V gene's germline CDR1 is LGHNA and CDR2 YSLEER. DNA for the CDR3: TGCGCCAGCAGCCACCCCGGGTCTTATGGCTACACCTTC. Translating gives CASSHPGSYGYTF.